This T cell receptor beta chain was identified during a study of cytomegalovirus exposure and HLA in healthy donors. Study-wide results and limits: The investigators catalogued 180 or so TCR beta chains as cytomegalovirus-associated. In a later analysis, V- and J-gene trimming of beta chains associated with a DCLRE1C missense variant, replicated independently. The study found most TCR sequences rare, yet found some public TCRs in many donors.

PCR amplification relied on 60 Vbeta primers (plus 13 Jbeta primers). Sequencing was performed with immunoSEQ multiplex PCR; in TCRdb, only in-frame clones are kept and a portion is missing. The sample lists about 200,000 clones, 75% to 90% occurring once. The CDR3 has 18 amino acids. CDR1 LGHNA and CDR2 YSLEER come from the germline V gene. V shed 1 base, J shed 8 bases, and the junction held 14 bases outside the gene matches. To note about this clone: The antigen remains unidentified.

The sequenced sample consisted of PBMCs. The TCR sequence derives from a woman aged 50 to 65 in good health and CMV-seropositive. This rearrangement joins TRBV4-3 to TRBJ2-4; the match to TRBD1 covers 10 bases. The CDR3 protein is CASSQGRRGTGERDIQYF. The DNA of the CDR3 is TGCGCCAGCAGCCAAGGAAGGCGGGGGACAGGGGAGAGAGACATTCAGTACTTC.